The 29 T cell receptor beta chains below come from one sample, sequenced in a study of post-analysis software for immune sequencing data. The authors incorporated unique molecular identifiers into the TCR beta cDNA libraries. Via MiXCR, TCRdb re-called the PCR reads, giving one row per CDR3 protein. Of around 710,000 distinct CDR3 sequences in the sample, roughly 46% are singletons; the top ten hold roughly 5%. Regarding the study as a whole: The five TRBV segments detected at higher frequency in patients than in controls included TRBV5-6, TRBV5-1 and TRBV20-1.

These receptors' antigens are unknown. The specimen sequenced was blood. The source of these receptors is a girl aged 5-17 years with multiple sclerosis.

This clonotype was counted ten times or more. This chain links TRBV18 with TRBJ2-7; the D gene is possibly TRBD1 (6 bases). Trimming took 5 bases from V and 5 from J, leaving 25 bases between them. This CDR3 spans 17 amino acids. Per germline, CDR1 KGHSH and CDR2 LQKENI. The CDR3 spells CASSSVGQRRVDHEQYF. The CDR3 DNA follows: TGTGCCAGCTCAAGTGTAGGACAGCGTCGGGTTGACCACGAGCAGTACTTC. Supplemented by reference TRBV18 and TRBJ2-7, the full variable domain reads NAGVMQNPRHLVRRRGQEARLRCSPMKGHSHVYWYRQLPEEGLKFMVYLQKENIIDESGMPKERFSAEFPKEGPSILRIQQVVRGDSAAYFCASSSVGQRRVDHEQYFGPGTRLTVT.

This clonotype was counted many times. This chain joins TRBV25-1 and TRBJ2-5, with unresolved D. Trimming took 0 bases from V and 5 from J, leaving 1 base between them. Germline V lookup: CDR1 MGHDK, CDR2 SYGVNS. The CDR3 sequence is 11 residues long. The CDR3 sequence: CASSEYETQYF. DNA of the CDR3: TGTGCCAGCAGTGAATATGAGACCCAGTACTTC.

This chain links TRBV20-1 with TRBJ2-1; the match to TRBD2 covers 8 bases. The CDR3 is 15 residues long. With 3 bases clipped from V and 4 bases from J, the junction kept 8 bases outside the gene matches. The germline gives CDR1 DFQATT, CDR2 SNEGSKA (reference sequence). The CDR3 DNA reads as TGCAGTGCTAGCGCTGGAGCGGGAGCTTACAATGAGCAGTTCTTC. Its translation: CSASAGAGAYNEQFF.

This chain connects TRBV6-4 to TRBJ2-1; D may be TRBD1 (6 bases). V gave up 6 bases and J gave up 8 bases, with 20 bases separating them. The germline V gene has CDR1 MRHNA and CDR2 SNTAGT. The CDR3 covers 15 residues. Written as DNA, the CDR3 is TGTGCCAGCAGCCACCAGGGGTCACGAAAAGATGAGCAGTTCTTC. The encoded protein is CASSHQGSRKDEQFF.

The V and J genes are TRBV20-1 and TRBJ1-5, with D unresolved. This CDR3 spans 12 amino acids. Trimming shortened V by 3 bases and J by 6 bases, and 9 bases separated the two germline ends. Germline loops: CDR1 DFQATT, CDR2 SNEGSKA (reference sequence). The CDR3 region has the DNA TGCAGTGCTAGTAAGCTGGGTCAGCCCCAGCATTTT. Protein product: CSASKLGQPQHF.

The table lists this clonotype with a few counts. The chain joins TRBV29-1 to TRBJ2-7; no clear D. Trimming pared 6 bases from V and 12 bases from J, leaving 18 bases between. The CDR3 is made up of 11 amino acids. Per the germline V gene, CDR1 is SQVTM and CDR2 is ANQGSEA. The CDR3 here is CSVLQAAGRYF. DNA of the CDR3: TGCAGCGTACTTCAGGCGGCAGGTCGGTACTTC.

This clonotype has only a few counts. V is TRBV20-1 and J is TRBJ2-7; D is unresolved. The V gene lost 4 bases and the J gene lost 4 bases, with 20 bases spanning the gap. This CDR3 comprises 15 residues. Germline V CDR1 and CDR2: DFQATT, SNEGSKA (reference sequence). The CDR3 bases are TGCAGTGCTACCCCCGCCCTCTCGGGTGGGTACGAGCAGTACTTC. Translated: CSATPALSGGYEQYF.

This clonotype was seen once. The rearrangement uses TRBV4-3 and TRBJ2-7; D is possibly TRBD2 (6 bases). Trimming removed 0 bases from V and 3 bases from J, with 12 bases in between. Germline V gene data show CDR1 as LGHNA and CDR2 as YSLEER. The CDR3 has 15 residues. CDR3 sequence reads: CASSQDPWGGYEQYF. The CDR3 coding sequence is TGCGCCAGCAGCCAAGATCCTTGGGGAGGCTACGAGCAGTACTTC.

The chain joins TRBV5-1 to TRBJ2-3; 8 bases line up with TRBD2. V shed 1 base, J shed 2 bases, and the junction held 9 bases outside the gene matches. Germline V gene data show CDR1 as SGHRS and CDR2 as YFSETQ. CDR3 length equals 17 residues. CDR3 amino acids: CASSLWDPSGYTDTQYF. CDR3 in DNA: TGCGCCAGCAGCTTGTGGGATCCTAGCGGGTACACAGATACGCAGTATTTT.

The sample holds one count of this clonotype. At one of its ends the junction is not consistent with the germline gene, which may arise from a read error. V and J are TRBV4-3 and TRBJ2-7, with 9 nucleotides matching TRBD2. Germline-derived CDR1 and CDR2 are LGHNA and YSLEER. The CDR3 totals 17 residues. The DNA of the CDR3 is TGCGCCAGCGGCCAAGATTTGGGCGGGACTAGCAGCTACGAGCAGTACTTC. It encodes CASGQDLGGTSSYEQYF.

The CDR3 coding sequence is TGTGCCAGCAGCTCAACGCGCGCAGAGACCCAGTACTTC. It is translated as CASSSTRAETQYF. The rearrangement links TRBV7-2 to TRBJ2-7, with D uncertain. Gene TRBJ2-5 matches the end of the DNA better, so the J call may be wrong. The CDR3 extends over 13 amino acids. In germline, CDR1 is SGHTA, CDR2 FQGNSA.

For this clonotype: At one boundary the junction diverges from the germline segment, which might be a read error. The chain links TRBV7-7 to TRBJ2-7; TRBD2 matches 8 bases. Germline CDR1 reads SSHAT; CDR2 reads FNYEAQ (reference sequence). The CDR3 loop spans 13 amino acids. The CDR3 protein is CASSALRGDEQYF. CDR3 in DNA: TGTGCTAGCAGCGCCCTGCGGGGGGACGAGCAGTACTTC. The full variable domain, with the rest looked up from reference TRBV7-7 and TRBJ2-7, is GAGVSQSPRYKVTKRGQDVTLRCDPISSHATLYWYQQALGQGPEFLTYFNYEAQPDKSGLPSDRFSAERPEGSISTLTIQRTEQRDSAMYRCASSALRGDEQYFGPGTRLTVT.

The chain links TRBV27 to TRBJ2-1, with D perhaps matching TRBD1 (5 bases). This CDR3 contains 14 residues. The V end was cut by 5 bases, the J end by 12 bases, with 20 bases between. Per the germline V gene, CDR1 is MNHEY and CDR2 is SMNVEV (reference sequence). The CDR3 is CASSPSRQGGGQFF. CDR3 nucleotide sequence: TGTGCCAGCAGTCCCTCTCGCCAGGGTGGTGGGCAGTTCTTC.

This clonotype was recorded a few times. V is TRBV3-1 and J is TRBJ2-7; TRBD2 matches at 8 bases. The V gene's germline CDR1 is LGHDT and CDR2 YNNKEL (reference sequence). V was clipped by 6 bases and J by 2 bases; unmatched bases: 3. This CDR3 comprises 13 residues. The CDR3: CASSSGNPYEQYF. The CDR3 DNA follows: TGTGCCAGCAGTAGCGGGAATCCCTACGAGCAGTACTTC.

The chain recombines TRBV29-1 with TRBJ2-5; D gene uncertain. The CDR3 is made up of 17 amino acids. CDR1 is SQVTM and CDR2 is ANQGSEA in the germline V gene. The ends were cut back, 3 bases at V and 3 bases at J, with 23 bases in the middle. The CDR3 bases are TGCAGCGTTGATGGGTCGGACCGGAGTTTGTTGGAAGAGACCCAGTACTTC. Translation: CSVDGSDRSLLEETQYF.

This chain connects TRBV20-1 to TRBJ2-3; D may correspond to TRBD1 or TRBD2 (5 bases each). Trimming cost V 3 bases and J 0 bases, with 16 bases left between them. The CDR3 is 16 residues long. From germline, CDR1 is DFQATT and CDR2 SNEGSKA (reference sequence). The CDR3 loop is CSASRGPEASTDTQYF. As DNA, the CDR3 is TGCAGTGCTAGTCGGGGCCCGGAGGCTAGCACAGATACGCAGTATTTT.

This clonotype was observed a handful of times. V is TRBV12-3 or TRBV12-4 and J is TRBJ2-3; 11 positions agree with TRBD2. The junction had 8 bases not matched to a gene; V was cut back by 7 bases and J by 5 bases. CDR3 length: 15 residues. As DNA, the CDR3 is TGTGCCAGCACCATACTAGCGGGAGCTAAAGATACGCAGTATTTT. Its protein is CASTILAGAKDTQYF.

This clonotype occurred a few times. The gene calls are TRBV12-3 or TRBV12-4 and TRBJ2-3; D is undetermined. The V and J ends lost 2 bases and 1 base respectively, with 7 bases between them. The length of the CDR3 is 14 residues. The CDR3 reads CASSLPLGTDTQYF. The CDR3 DNA is TGTGCCAGCAGTTTACCCTTAGGCACAGATACGCAGTATTTT.

The rearrangement joins TRBV25-1 to TRBJ1-6, with a possible D match to TRBD1 (6 bases). V lost 2 bases and J 7 bases, leaving 18 bases between the germline ends. Per the germline V gene, CDR1 is MGHDK and CDR2 is SYGVNS. The CDR3 totals 17 residues. Here the CDR3 reads CASSEPPRGGRNSPLHF. For the CDR3, the DNA is TGTGCCAGCAGTGAACCCCCTAGAGGGGGAAGGAATTCACCCCTCCACTTT.

V gene TRBV5-1 combines with J gene TRBJ1-5; no firm D call. Between the trimmed V and J ends, which lost 0 bases and 4 bases, there was a span of 26 bases. The CDR3 runs to 20 residues. Germline loops: CDR1 SGHRS, CDR2 YFSETQ. The CDR3 sequence: CASSLEGPGEVGWWNQPQHF. CDR3 nucleotide sequence: TGCGCCAGCAGCTTGGAAGGCCCCGGGGAGGTCGGCTGGTGGAATCAGCCCCAGCATTTT.

This rearrangement joins TRBV9 to TRBJ2-5; 10 bases are shared with TRBD1. The CDR3 totals 14 residues. The junction had 0 bases not matched to a gene; V was cut back by 0 bases and J by 4 bases. The germline CDR1 and CDR2 sequences are SGDLS and YYNGEE. The CDR3 loop reads CASSVGDRGETQYF. As DNA, the CDR3 is TGTGCCAGCAGCGTAGGGGACAGGGGAGAGACCCAGTACTTC.

This rearrangement joins TRBV6-5 to TRBJ2-7, with D maybe TRBD1 (5 bases). From germline, CDR1 is MNHEY and CDR2 SVGAGI. V gave up 10 bases and J gave up 1 base, with 17 bases separating them. The CDR3 extends over 14 amino acids. The CDR3 DNA sequence: TGTGCCACCTATTCCCCAAGGGGATCCTACGAGCAGTACTTC. It encodes CATYSPRGSYEQYF.

V usage is TRBV29-1 and J usage is TRBJ2-7; D unclear. The CDR3 totals 14 residues. V lost 4 bases, J lost 2 bases, and 15 bases lay in between. CDR1 is SQVTM, CDR2 ANQGSEA, per germline. CDR3 region: CSVGSHLRPYEQYF. CDR3 DNA sequence: TGCAGCGTTGGGTCCCACCTACGACCCTACGAGCAGTACTTC.

This clonotype was observed a few times. This chain uses TRBV29-1 with TRBJ2-7; 9 bases align to TRBD1. Germline V lookup: CDR1 SQVTM, CDR2 ANQGSEA. After removal of 7 bases from V and 8 bases from J, the junction contained 6 bases not matched to a gene. There are 11 residues in the CDR3. In DNA, the CDR3 is TGCAGCGCTACTGGGACAGGGAAGCAGTACTTC. Translating gives CSATGTGKQYF.

This clonotype was seen more than once but under ten times. The rearrangement uses TRBV3-1 and TRBJ2-7; the match to TRBD2 covers 7 bases. CDR3 length: 15 residues. V shed 3 bases and J 3 bases; nucleotides not matched to a gene: 8. Per the germline V gene, CDR1 is LGHDT and CDR2 is YNNKEL (reference sequence). CDR3 nucleotides: TGTGCCAGCAGCCAGGGAGGGCGGAGCCTCTACGAGCAGTACTTC. Translated: CASSQGGRSLYEQYF.

This clonotype occurred a few times. The genes are TRBV7-9 and TRBJ2-5; TRBD2 aligns across 8 bases. The CDR3 totals 16 residues. CDR1 SEHNR and CDR2 FQNEAQ come from the germline V gene (reference sequence). V dropped 4 bases and J dropped 0; count of bases not matched to a gene: 7. CDR3 loop: CASSYTSGRYQETQYF. The CDR3 DNA is TGTGCCAGCAGCTATACTAGCGGTCGGTACCAAGAGACCCAGTACTTC.

The chain couples TRBV29-1 to TRBJ2-5; D remains ambiguous. This CDR3 has 11 amino acids. Trimming stripped 3 bases from V and 5 bases from J, with 7 bases between. Per the germline V gene, CDR1 is SQVTM and CDR2 is ANQGSEA. CDR3 region: CSVDPTETQYF. CDR3 coding DNA: TGCAGCGTTGACCCTACGGAGACCCAGTACTTC.

The chain recombines TRBV20-1 with TRBJ2-7; 12 positions match TRBD2. The CDR3 is made up of 19 amino acids. Trimming took 0 bases from V and 2 from J; bases not matched to a gene: 14. Germline CDR1 DFQATT, CDR2 SNEGSKA (reference sequence). Written as DNA, the CDR3 is TGCAGTGCTAGAGATCGGGCACTAGCGGGGGGTGGCCACCCCTACGAGCAGTACTTC. Protein sequence: CSARDRALAGGGHPYEQYF.

This clonotype appeared many times. This sequence joins TRBV20-1 and TRBJ2-3; TRBD2 might be the D (6 bases). The V gene's germline CDR1 is DFQATT and CDR2 SNEGSKA (reference sequence). The CDR3 is made up of 13 amino acids. In DNA form, the CDR3 reads TGCAGCGCCTTAGCGGACGCCACAGATACGCAGTATTTT. Its translation is CSALADATDTQYF.